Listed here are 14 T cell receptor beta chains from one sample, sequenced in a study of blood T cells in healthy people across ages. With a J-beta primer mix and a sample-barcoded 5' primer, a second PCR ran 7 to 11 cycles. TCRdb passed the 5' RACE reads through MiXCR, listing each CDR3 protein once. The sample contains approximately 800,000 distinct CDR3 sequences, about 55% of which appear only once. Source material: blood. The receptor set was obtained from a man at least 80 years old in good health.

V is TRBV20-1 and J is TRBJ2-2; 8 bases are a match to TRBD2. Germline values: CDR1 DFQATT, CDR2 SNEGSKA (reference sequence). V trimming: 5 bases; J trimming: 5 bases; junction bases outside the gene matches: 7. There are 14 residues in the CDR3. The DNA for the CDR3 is TGCAGTGCTGCGGACGGGAGGGCGACCGGGGAGCTGTTTTTT. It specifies CSAADGRATGELFF.

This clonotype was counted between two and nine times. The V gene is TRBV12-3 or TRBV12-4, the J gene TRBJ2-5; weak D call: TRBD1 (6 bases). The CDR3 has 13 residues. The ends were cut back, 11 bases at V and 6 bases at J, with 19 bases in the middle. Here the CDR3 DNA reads TGTGCCGCCCGTGACAGGACCATAAAGACCCAGTACTTC. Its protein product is CAARDRTIKTQYF.

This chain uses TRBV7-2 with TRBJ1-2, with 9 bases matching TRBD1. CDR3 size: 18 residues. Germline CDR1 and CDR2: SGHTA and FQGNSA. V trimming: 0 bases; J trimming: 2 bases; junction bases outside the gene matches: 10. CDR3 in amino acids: CASSLAHPGQGKNYGYTF. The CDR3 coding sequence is TGTGCCAGCAGCTTAGCGCATCCGGGACAGGGAAAGAACTATGGCTACACCTTC.

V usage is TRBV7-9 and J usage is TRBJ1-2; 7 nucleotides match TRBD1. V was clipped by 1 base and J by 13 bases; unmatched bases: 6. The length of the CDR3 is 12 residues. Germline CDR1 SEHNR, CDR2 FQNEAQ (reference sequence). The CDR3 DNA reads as TGTGCCAGCAGCTTAGACAGGGGTGAACTCACCTTC. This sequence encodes CASSLDRGELTF.

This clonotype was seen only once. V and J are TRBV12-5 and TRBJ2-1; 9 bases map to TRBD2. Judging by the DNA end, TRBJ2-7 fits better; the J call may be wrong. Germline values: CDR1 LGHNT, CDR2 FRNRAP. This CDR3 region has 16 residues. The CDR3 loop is CASGLITSGSYNEQYF. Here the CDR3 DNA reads TGTGCTAGTGGTTTGATTACTAGCGGGTCCTACAATGAGCAGTACTTC.

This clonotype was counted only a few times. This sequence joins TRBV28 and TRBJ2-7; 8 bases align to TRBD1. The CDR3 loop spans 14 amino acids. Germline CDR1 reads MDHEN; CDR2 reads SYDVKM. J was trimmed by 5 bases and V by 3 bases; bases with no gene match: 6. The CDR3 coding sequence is TGTGCCAGCAGTTTTGCAGGGGGCGGCGACGAGCAGTACTTC. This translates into CASSFAGGGDEQYF.

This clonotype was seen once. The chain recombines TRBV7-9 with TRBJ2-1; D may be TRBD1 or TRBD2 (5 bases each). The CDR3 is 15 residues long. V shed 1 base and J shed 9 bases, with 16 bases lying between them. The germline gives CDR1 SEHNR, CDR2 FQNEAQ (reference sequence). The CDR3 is CASSLGPGSGFEQFF. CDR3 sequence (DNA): TGTGCCAGCAGCTTAGGTCCAGGGAGCGGTTTTGAGCAGTTCTTC.

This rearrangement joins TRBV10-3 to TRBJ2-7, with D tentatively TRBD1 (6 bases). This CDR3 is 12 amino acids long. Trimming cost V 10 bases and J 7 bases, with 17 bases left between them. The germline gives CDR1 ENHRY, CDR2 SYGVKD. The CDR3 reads CATEIQGGEQYF. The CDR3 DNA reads TGTGCCACGGAGATACAGGGCGGGGAGCAGTACTTC.

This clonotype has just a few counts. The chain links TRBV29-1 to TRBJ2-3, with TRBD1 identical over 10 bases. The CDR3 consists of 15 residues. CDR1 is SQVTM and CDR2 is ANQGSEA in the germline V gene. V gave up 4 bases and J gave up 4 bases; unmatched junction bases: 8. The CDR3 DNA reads TGCAGCGTTGGAGCTATGGACAGGGGGTCAGATACGCAGTATTTT. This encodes CSVGAMDRGSDTQYF.

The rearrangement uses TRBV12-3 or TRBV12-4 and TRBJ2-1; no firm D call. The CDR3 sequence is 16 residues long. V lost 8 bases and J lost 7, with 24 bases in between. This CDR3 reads CASALRPLPFENEQFF. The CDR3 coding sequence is TGTGCCAGCGCTCTCAGGCCGCTCCCCTTTGAGAATGAGCAGTTCTTC.

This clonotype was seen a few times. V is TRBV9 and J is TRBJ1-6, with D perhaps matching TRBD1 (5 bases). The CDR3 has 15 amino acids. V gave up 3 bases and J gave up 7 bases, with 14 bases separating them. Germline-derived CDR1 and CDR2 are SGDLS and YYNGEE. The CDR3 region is CASSGVGAVNSPLHF. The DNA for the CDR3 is TGTGCCAGCAGCGGTGTTGGGGCCGTGAATTCACCCCTCCACTTT.

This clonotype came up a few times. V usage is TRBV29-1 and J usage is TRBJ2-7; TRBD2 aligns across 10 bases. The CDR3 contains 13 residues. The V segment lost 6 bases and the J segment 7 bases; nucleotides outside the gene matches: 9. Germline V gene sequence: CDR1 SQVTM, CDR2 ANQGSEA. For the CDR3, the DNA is TGCAGCGTCCAACCGGGACTAGCGAGGGAGCAGTACTTC. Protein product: CSVQPGLAREQYF.

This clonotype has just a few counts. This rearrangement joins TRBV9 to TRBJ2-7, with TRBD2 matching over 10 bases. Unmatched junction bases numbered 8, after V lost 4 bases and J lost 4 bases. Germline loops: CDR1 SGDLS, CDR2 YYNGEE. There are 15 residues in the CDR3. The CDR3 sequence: CASSPPRAGGYEQYF. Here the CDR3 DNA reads TGTGCCAGCAGCCCCCCAAGAGCGGGAGGGTACGAGCAGTACTTC.

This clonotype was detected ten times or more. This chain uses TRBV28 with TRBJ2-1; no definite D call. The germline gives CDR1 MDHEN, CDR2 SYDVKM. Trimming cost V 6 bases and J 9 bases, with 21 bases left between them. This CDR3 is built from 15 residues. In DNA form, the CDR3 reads TGTGCCAGCAGCCCGCGTCGGCCCGGCCGGGCTGAGCAGTTCTTC. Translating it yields CASSPRRPGRAEQFF.